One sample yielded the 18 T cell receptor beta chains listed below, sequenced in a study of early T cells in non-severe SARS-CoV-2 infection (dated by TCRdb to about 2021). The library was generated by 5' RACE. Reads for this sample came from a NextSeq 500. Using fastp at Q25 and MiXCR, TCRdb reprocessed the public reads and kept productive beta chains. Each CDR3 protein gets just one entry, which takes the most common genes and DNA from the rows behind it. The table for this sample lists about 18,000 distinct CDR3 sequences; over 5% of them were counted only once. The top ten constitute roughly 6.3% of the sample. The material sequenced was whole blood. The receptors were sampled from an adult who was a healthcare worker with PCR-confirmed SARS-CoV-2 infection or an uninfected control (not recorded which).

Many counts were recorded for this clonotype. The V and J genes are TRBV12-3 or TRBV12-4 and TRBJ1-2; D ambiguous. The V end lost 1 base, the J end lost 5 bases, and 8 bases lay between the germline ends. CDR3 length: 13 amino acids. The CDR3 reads CASSLEQEYGYTF. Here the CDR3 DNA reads TGTGCCAGCAGTTTAGAGCAAGAGTATGGCTACACCTTC.

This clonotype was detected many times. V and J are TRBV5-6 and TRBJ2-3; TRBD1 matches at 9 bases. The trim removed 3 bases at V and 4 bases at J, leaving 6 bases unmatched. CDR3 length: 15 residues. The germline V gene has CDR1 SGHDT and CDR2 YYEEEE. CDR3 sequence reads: CASSSPGQGPDTQYF. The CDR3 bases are TGTGCCAGCAGCTCCCCGGGACAGGGCCCAGATACGCAGTATTTT.

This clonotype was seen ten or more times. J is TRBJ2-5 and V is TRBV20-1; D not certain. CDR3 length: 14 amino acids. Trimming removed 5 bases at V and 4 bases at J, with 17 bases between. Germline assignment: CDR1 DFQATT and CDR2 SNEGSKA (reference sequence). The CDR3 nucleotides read TGCAGTGCTCGTTTAGTGGTAGCTGCAGAGACCCAGTACTTC. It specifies CSARLVVAAETQYF.

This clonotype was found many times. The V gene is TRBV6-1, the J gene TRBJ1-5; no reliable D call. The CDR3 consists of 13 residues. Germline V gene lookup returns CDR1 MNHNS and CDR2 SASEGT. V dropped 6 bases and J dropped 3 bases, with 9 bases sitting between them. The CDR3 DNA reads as TGTGCCAGCAGGACGGGATTCAATCAGCCCCAGCATTTT. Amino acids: CASRTGFNQPQHF.

CDR3 amino acids: CASSVDGYSNQPQHF. In DNA form, the CDR3 reads TGTGCCAGCAGCGTAGACGGATATAGCAATCAGCCCCAGCATTTT. This chain joins TRBV9 and TRBJ1-5; D unresolved. CDR1 is SGDLS, CDR2 YYNGEE, per germline. This CDR3 is built from 15 residues. V was pared by 0 bases and J by 0 bases, with 7 bases between.

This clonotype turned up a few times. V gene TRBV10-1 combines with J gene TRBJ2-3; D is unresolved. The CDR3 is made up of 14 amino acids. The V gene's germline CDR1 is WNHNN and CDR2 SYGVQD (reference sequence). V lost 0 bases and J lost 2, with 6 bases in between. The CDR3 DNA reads TGCGCCAGCAGTGAGTCTGGGGTCACAGATACGCAGTATTTT. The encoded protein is CASSESGVTDTQYF.

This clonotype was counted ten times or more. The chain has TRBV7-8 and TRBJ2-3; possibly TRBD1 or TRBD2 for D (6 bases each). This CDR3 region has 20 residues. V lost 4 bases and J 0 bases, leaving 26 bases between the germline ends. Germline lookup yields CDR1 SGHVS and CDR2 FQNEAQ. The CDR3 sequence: CASSSRGGLARSSSTDTQYF. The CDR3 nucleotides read TGTGCCAGCAGCTCCAGGGGTGGGCTAGCGAGGAGTTCTAGCACAGATACGCAGTATTTT.

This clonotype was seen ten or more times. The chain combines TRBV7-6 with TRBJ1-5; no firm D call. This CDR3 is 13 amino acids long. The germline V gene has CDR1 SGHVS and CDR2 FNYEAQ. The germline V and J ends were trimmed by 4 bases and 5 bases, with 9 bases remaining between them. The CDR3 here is CASSYGPHQPQHF. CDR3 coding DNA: TGTGCCAGCAGCTATGGACCCCATCAGCCCCAGCATTTT.

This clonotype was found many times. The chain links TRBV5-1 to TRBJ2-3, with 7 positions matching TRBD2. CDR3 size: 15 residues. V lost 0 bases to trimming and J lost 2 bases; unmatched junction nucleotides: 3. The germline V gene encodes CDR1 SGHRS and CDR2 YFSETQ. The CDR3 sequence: CASSLAGDYTDTQYF. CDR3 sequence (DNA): TGCGCCAGCAGCTTGGCCGGGGACTACACAGATACGCAGTATTTT.

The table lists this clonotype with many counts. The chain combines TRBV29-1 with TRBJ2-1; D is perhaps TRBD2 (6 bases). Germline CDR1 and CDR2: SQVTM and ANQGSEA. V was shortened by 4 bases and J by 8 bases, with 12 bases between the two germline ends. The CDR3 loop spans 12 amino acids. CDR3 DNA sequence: TGCAGCGTTGTACCCCCGGGAGATGAGCAGTTCTTC. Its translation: CSVVPPGDEQFF.

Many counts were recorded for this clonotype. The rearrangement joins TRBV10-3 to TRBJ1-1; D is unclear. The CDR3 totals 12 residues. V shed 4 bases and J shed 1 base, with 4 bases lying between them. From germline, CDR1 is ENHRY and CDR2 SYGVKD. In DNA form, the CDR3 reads TGTGCCATCAGTGTCGGGAACACTGAAGCTTTCTTT. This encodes CAISVGNTEAFF.

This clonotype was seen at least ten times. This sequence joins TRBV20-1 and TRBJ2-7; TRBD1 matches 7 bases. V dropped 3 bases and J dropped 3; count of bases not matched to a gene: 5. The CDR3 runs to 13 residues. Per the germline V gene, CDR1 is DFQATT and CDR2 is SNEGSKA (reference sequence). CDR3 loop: CSASGRTGYEQYF. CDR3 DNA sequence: TGCAGTGCTAGTGGACGGACAGGCTACGAGCAGTACTTC.

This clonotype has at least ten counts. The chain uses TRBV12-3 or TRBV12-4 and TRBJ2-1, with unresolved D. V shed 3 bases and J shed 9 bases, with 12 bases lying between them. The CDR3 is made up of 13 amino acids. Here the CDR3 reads CASSLGGPSEQFF. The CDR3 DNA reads TGTGCCAGCAGTTTGGGTGGACCAAGTGAGCAGTTCTTC.

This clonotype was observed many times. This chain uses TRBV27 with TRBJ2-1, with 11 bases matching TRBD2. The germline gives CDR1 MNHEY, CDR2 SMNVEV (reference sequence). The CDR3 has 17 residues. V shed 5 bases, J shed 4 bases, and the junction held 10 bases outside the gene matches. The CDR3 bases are TGTGCCAGCAGTCTCCCTTGGACTAGCGGGTCTTACAATGAGCAGTTCTTC. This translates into CASSLPWTSGSYNEQFF.

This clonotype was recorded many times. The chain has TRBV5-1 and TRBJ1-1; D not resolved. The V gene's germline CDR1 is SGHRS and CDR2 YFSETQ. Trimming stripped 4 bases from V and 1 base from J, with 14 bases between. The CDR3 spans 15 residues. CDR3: CASSPGRLKNTEAFF. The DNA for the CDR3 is TGCGCCAGCAGCCCGGGGAGACTGAAGAACACTGAAGCTTTCTTT.

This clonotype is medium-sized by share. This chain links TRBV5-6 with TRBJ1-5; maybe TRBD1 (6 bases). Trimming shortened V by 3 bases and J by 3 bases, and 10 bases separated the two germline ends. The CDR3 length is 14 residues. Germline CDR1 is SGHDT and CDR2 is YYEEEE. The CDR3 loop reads CASSWGHNNQPQHF. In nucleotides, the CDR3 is TGTGCCAGCAGCTGGGGACACAACAATCAGCCCCAGCATTTT.

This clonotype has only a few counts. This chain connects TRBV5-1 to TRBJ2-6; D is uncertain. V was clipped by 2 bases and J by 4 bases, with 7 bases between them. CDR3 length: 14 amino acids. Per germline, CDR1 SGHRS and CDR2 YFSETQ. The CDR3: CASSLRPGANVLTF. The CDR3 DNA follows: TGCGCCAGCAGCTTAAGGCCCGGGGCCAACGTCCTGACTTTC. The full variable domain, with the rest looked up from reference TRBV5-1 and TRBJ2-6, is KAGVTQTPRYLIKTRGQQVTLSCSPISGHRSVSWYQQTPGQGLQFLFEYFSETQRNKGNFPGRFSGRQFSNSRSEMNVSTLELGDSALYLCASSLRPGANVLTFGAGSRLTVL.

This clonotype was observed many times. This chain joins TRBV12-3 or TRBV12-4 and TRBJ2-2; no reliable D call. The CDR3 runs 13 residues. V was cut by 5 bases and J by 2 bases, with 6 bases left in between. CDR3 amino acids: CASSPLNTGELFF. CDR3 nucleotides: TGTGCCAGCAGTCCACTAAACACCGGGGAGCTGTTTTTT.